The clone carrying this T cell receptor beta chain was detected a few times. What it binds is unknown. CDR1 is LNHDA and CDR2 is SQIVND in the germline V gene (reference sequence). The V end was cut by 3 bases, the J end by 8 bases, with 13 bases between. There are 13 residues in the CDR3. These data belong to a study of immune cell composition in non-small cell lung cancer. Regarding the study as a whole: No significant correlation existed between pack-years smoked and tumour clonality. Tumour-associated clones >0.5% occurred in roughly a third of adenocarcinomas, approximately 74% of squamous. Adenocarcinomas with higher top tumour-associated clone frequency had more reactive TILs.

Assay: immunoSEQ multiplex PCR; the TCRdb copy retains only in-frame clones and omits some. This repertoire shows about 9,600 clones, under 85% found once; its top ten account for about 9.7%. Sequencing input: lung tumor tissue. This TCR was recovered from a human donor with non-small cell lung cancer. The chain carries TRBV19 and TRBJ1-2; possible D gene TRBD1, 5 bases. CDR3: CASSMGGPGGYTF. The CDR3 DNA reads TGTGCCAGTAGTATGGGGGGTCCAGGAGGCTACACCTTC. Full variable domain (outside the CDR3, taken from reference TRBV19 and TRBJ1-2): DGGITQSPKYLFRKEGQNVTLSCEQNLNHDAMYWYRQDPGQGLRLIYYSQIVNDFQKGDIAEGYSVSREKKESFPLTVTSAQKNPTAFYLCASSMGGPGGYTFGSGTRLTVV.